This T cell receptor beta chain appears in the sequencing data of a study of neoadjuvant anti-PD-1 for oral cavity cancer. Study-level findings and limits: After neoadjuvant nivolumab, PBMC T cell clonality was significantly higher in non-responders than responders.

Most PBMC samples had approximately 500 ng input DNA in six replicates. The protocol was immunoSEQ multiplex PCR, while the TCRdb copy is restricted to in-frame clones and leaves out a portion. The sample gives more than 8,000 clones, approximately 64% of which show up once; roughly 4.5% is in the top ten. Stated time point: after neoadjuvant nivolumab, at surgical resection. No culture or expansion preceded analysis of these blood cells. A note on this clone: Its antigen is not known.

The CDR3 runs 16 residues. Trimming cost V 6 bases and J 3 bases, with 18 bases left between them. The germline CDR1 and CDR2 sequences are LNHDA and SQIVND (reference sequence). This sequence joins TRBV19 and TRBJ1-5, with D maybe TRBD1 (5 bases). The receptor's source is a person between 35 and 79 years old with oral cavity squamous cell carcinoma. The sample here was PBMCs, taken after nivolumab (anti-PD-1) treatment. CDR3 in DNA: TGTGCCAGTAGGGACTCCCCCTCGGGGGACAATCAGCCCCAGCATTTT. It codes for CASRDSPSGDNQPQHF.